The 5 T cell receptor beta chains below all came from one sample that was sequenced in a study of technical replicates of blood from four donors. The protocol was immunoSEQ multiplex PCR, while the TCRdb copy is restricted to in-frame clones and leaves out a portion. In the table there are tens of thousands of clones, 90% to 95% of which are singletons. Input material: T cells isolated from PBMCs. The receptors derive from a human donor in good health.

The chain employs TRBV7-2 and TRBJ2-1; D remains unclear. The V and J ends lost 5 bases and 6 bases respectively, with 11 bases between them. The CDR3 totals 13 residues. Germline V gene data show CDR1 as SGHTA and CDR2 as FQGNSA. CDR3 protein: CASSQRPGNEQFF. As DNA, the CDR3 is TGTGCCAGCAGCCAAAGACCAGGCAATGAGCAGTTCTTC.

The chain couples TRBV7-8 to TRBJ2-1; 12 nucleotides line up with TRBD2. Trimming removed 5 bases from V and 9 bases from J; junction bases left unmatched: 20. This CDR3 region has 19 residues. Germline V lookup: CDR1 SGHVS, CDR2 FQNEAQ. Here the CDR3 DNA reads TGTGCCAGCAGCCATTACATTACCGTGACTAGCGGGAGTCATGGTGAGCAGTTCTTC. It encodes CASSHYITVTSGSHGEQFF. Complete variable domain (other parts from reference TRBV7-8 and TRBJ2-1): GAGVSQSPRYKVAKRGQDVALRCDPISGHVSLFWYQQALGQGPEFLTYFQNEAQLDKSGLPSDRFFAERPEGSVSTLKIQRTQQEDSAVYLCASSHYITVTSGSHGEQFFGPGTRLTVL.

J is TRBJ2-3 and V is TRBV7-2, with TRBD2 matching 9 bases. Germline CDR1 reads SGHTA; CDR2 reads FQGNSA. Unmatched junction bases numbered 4, after V lost 6 bases and J lost 0 bases. The CDR3 runs to 15 residues. The CDR3 loop reads CASSFTSGSTDTQYF. The CDR3 DNA sequence: TGTGCCAGCAGTTTCACTAGCGGGAGCACAGATACGCAGTATTTT.

The J gene is TRBJ1-2, the V gene TRBV5-4; TRBD1 is a possible D gene (5 bases). From germline, CDR1 is SGHNT and CDR2 YYREEE (reference sequence). V lost 0 bases and J 7 bases, leaving 16 bases between the germline ends. CDR3 length: 15 residues. The CDR3 protein is CASSLDREGRGGYTF. DNA of the CDR3: TGTGCCAGCAGCTTGGATAGGGAGGGGCGGGGTGGCTACACCTTC. Drawing the rest from reference TRBV5-4 and TRBJ1-2, the complete variable domain is ETGVTQSPTHLIKTRGQQVTLRCSSQSGHNTVSWYQQALGQGPQFIFQYYREEENGRGNFPPRFSGLQFPNYSSELNVNALELDDSALYLCASSLDREGRGGYTFGSGTRLTVV.

The J gene is TRBJ2-5, the V gene TRBV7-9, with a possible D match to TRBD1 (5 bases). V lost 2 bases to trimming and J lost 5 bases, with 12 bases between them. This CDR3 is built from 14 residues. The germline gives CDR1 SEHNR, CDR2 FQNEAQ (reference sequence). The CDR3 is CASSLYRSEETQYF. The CDR3 DNA reads TGTGCCAGCAGCTTATACAGGTCGGAGGAGACCCAGTACTTC.